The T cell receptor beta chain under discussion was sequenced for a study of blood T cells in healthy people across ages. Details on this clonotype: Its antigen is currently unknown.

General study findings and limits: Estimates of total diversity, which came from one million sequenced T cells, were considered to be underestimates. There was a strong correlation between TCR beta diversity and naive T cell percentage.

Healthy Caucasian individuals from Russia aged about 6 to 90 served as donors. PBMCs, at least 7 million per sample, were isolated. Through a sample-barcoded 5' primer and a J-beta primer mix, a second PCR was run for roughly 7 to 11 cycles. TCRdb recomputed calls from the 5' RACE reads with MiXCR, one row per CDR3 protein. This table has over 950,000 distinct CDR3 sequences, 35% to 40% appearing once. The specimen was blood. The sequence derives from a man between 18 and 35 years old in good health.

Written as DNA, the CDR3 is TGTGCCAGCAGTGAAATCAGGGAAGGTGTCTATGGCTACACCTTC. As protein: CASSEIREGVYGYTF. The chain couples TRBV2 to TRBJ1-2, with D possibly matching TRBD1 (5 bases). Trimming pared 2 bases from V and 4 bases from J, leaving 14 bases between. Germline V lookup: CDR1 SNHLY, CDR2 FYNNEI. The CDR3 is 15 amino acids. Full variable domain (outside the CDR3, taken from reference TRBV2 and TRBJ1-2): EPEVTQTPSHQVTQMGQEVILRCVPISNHLYFYWYRQILGQKVEFLVSFYNNEISEKSEIFDDQFSVERPDGSNFTLKIRSTKLEDSAMYFCASSEIREGVYGYTFGSGTRLTVV.